This TCR beta chain was documented in a study of PD-L1 blockade in urothelial cancer. Across the whole study: Atezolizumab (1,200 mg intravenously every 3 weeks) began around 2014 for patients. Blood analyses occurred 3 weeks (second dose) and 6 weeks post treatment start.

Per patient, between 1 and 8 samples were collected at pretreatment and on-treatment time points. Using immunoSEQ multiplex PCR, the repertoire was profiled, and TCRdb retains in-frame clones only, with some absent. The table lists about 71,000 clones, about 89% of them singletons. In germline, CDR1 is MNHEY, CDR2 SVGAGI. CDR3 length: 15 amino acids. The V and J ends lost 6 bases and 6 bases, in that order; junction bases with no gene match: 5. The TCR was taken from a man between 60 and 75 years old with urothelial cancer. V gene TRBV6-5 combines with J gene TRBJ1-6, with 10 nucleotides matching TRBD1. The sample consisted of PBMCs, taken around atezolizumab (anti-PD-L1) treatment. CDR3 protein: CASRTDRGLNSPLHF. The CDR3 DNA reads TGTGCCAGCAGGACTGACAGGGGGCTTAATTCACCCCTCCACTTT.